The sequence of this T cell receptor (beta chain) was determined in a study of vaccination and CD4 T cells after COVID-19. Study-level information: Cells received overlapping spike peptides from SARS-CoV-2, HCoV-NL63, HCoV-OC43 and HCoV-229E as stimulation.

Cultured CD4+ T-cell DNA underwent Oncomine TCR Beta short-read sequencing. MiXCR, run by TCRdb on the PCR reads, gives a single entry per CDR3 protein. The sample holds roughly 4,700 distinct CDR3 sequences, around 76% seen once. The treatment denotes: approximately 9-day PBMC culture with coronavirus spike peptide pools or control peptides (ViraFEST assay). In its sample, this clonotype was seen a few times. What it recognizes is unknown. The trim removed 0 bases at V and 1 base at J, leaving 3 bases unmatched. The germline V gene encodes CDR1 MNHEY and CDR2 SVGAGI. There are 16 residues in the CDR3.

The specimen was CD4+ T cells from blood, cultured in vitro. The rearrangement uses TRBV6-5 and TRBJ2-5; 9 bases are shared with TRBD2. The source of this sequence is a human donor who had recovered from COVID-19. The CDR3 loop is CASSYSSSGTQETQYF. The CDR3 DNA reads as TGTGCCAGCAGTTACTCTTCTAGCGGGACCCAAGAGACCCAGTACTTC.